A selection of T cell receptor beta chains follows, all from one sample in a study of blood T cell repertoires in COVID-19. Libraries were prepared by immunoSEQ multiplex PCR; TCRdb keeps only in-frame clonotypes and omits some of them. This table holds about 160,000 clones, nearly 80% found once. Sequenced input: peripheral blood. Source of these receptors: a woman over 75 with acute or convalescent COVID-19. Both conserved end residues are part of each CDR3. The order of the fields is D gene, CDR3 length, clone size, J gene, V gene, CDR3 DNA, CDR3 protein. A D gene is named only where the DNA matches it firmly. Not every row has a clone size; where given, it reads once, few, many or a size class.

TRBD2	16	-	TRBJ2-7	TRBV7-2	TGTGCCAGCAGCCCCGCCAAACTAGCGGGAGGCTACGAGCAGTACTTC	CASSPAKLAGGYEQYF
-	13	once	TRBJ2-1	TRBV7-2	TGTGCCAGCAAAATAATGGGGGCCGATGAGCAGTTCTTC	CASKIMGADEQFF
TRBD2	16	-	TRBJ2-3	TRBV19	TGTGCCAGTAGTATTCGGGCTAGCGGGTTCACAGATACGCAGTATTTT	CASSIRASGFTDTQYF
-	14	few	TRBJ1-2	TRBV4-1	TGCGCCAGCAGCCAAGTCGGGGTGGACTATGGCTACACCTTC	CASSQVGVDYGYTF
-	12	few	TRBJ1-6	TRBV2	TGTGCCAGCACGGACAGATATACGGCCCTCCACTTT	CASTDRYTALHF
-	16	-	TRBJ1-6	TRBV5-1	TGCGCCAGCAGCTCCGGAGGGAGCTCCTATAATTCACCCCTCCACTTT	CASSSGGSSYNSPLHF
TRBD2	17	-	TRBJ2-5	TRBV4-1	TGCGCCAGCAGCCAAGCCCTTGCGGGGGGGGGTTCGAAGACCCAGTACTTC	CASSQALAGGGSKTQYF
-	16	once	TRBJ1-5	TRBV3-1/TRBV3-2	TGTGCCAGCAGCCATTCCTACGGGGGTGGGAATCAGCCCCAGCATTTT	CASSHSYGGGNQPQHF
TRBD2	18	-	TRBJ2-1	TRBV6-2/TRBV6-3	TGTGCCAGCAGTTCACCGACTAGCGGGAGGCCCTCCTACAATGAGCAGTTCTTC	CASSSPTSGRPSYNEQFF
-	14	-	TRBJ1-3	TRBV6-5	TGTGCCAGCAGCCGCTCAGGGCCTGGAAACACCATATATTTT	CASSRSGPGNTIYF
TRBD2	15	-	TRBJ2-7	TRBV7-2	TGTGCCAGCAGCCCTACTAGCGGGGGAACCTACGAGCAGTACTTC	CASSPTSGGTYEQYF
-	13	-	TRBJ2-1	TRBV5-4	TGTGCCAGCAGCTTGACAGGGTTTAATGAGCAGTTCTTC	CASSLTGFNEQFF
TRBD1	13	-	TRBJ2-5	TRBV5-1	TGCGCCAGCAGCCTGGGACAGCAAGAGACCCAGTACTTC	CASSLGQQETQYF
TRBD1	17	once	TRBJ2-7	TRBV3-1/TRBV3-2	TGTGCCAGCAGCCGGAATCCCGGGACAGGGAGGTCCTACGAGCAGTACTTC	CASSRNPGTGRSYEQYF
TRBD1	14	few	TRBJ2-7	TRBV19	TGTGCCAGTAGTGCCGGGGACAGTAGATACGAGCAGTACTTC	CASSAGDSRYEQYF
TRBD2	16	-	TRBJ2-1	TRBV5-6	TGTGCCAGCAGCCCCCGGGGGGGGGCCGCCTACAATGAGCAGTTCTTC	CASSPRGGAAYNEQFF
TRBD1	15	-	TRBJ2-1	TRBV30	TGTGCCTGGAGTGCTGGGGACAGAATCTACAATGAGCAGTTCTTC	CAWSAGDRIYNEQFF
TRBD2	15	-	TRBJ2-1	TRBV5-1	TGCGCCAGCTCTAGCGGCCCGAGCTCCTACAATGAGCAGTTCTTC	CASSSGPSSYNEQFF
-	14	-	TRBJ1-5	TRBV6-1	TGTGCCAGCAGTGATCAGGGTAGCAATCAGCCCCAGCATTTT	CASSDQGSNQPQHF
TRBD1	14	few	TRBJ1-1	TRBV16	TGTGCCAGCAGCCCTTACAGACAGGGGGCTGAAGCTTTCTTT	CASSPYRQGAEAFF